This TCR beta chain appears in the sequencing data of a study of shared clonotypes between healthy human individuals. Study observations and caveats: The study found about 5% of naive CD4 clonotypes shared across a handful of donors. The study's rarefaction showed incomplete sorted-subset sequencing despite large depth.

Produced via immunoSEQ multiplex PCR; TCRdb's table is partial and in-frame only. Here the sample spans roughly 1,000,000 clones, about 80% being singletons. Germline V gene sequence: CDR1 SGHRS, CDR2 YFSETQ. The V end lost 4 bases, the J end lost 8 bases, and 16 bases lay between the germline ends. The CDR3 loop spans 14 amino acids. With regard to this clone: Its antigen is not identified.

The rearrangement joins TRBV5-1 to TRBJ2-1; TRBD2 is a possible D gene (5 bases). The sample consisted of memory CD4+ T cells from PBMCs. The subset is: CD45RA-negative fraction. This clonotype was sampled from a man between 18 and 29 years old in good health. Some clones in this sample may be carry-over from other donors' samples. The CDR3 is CASSGRGSVDEQFF. Here the CDR3 DNA reads TGCGCCAGCAGCGGCCGAGGTAGCGTCGATGAGCAGTTCTTC.